This TCR beta chain came from a study of blood T cell repertoires in COVID-19. Study-wide background: Acute and convalescent COVID-19 specimens originated in the United States, Italy and Spain. T cells, B-cell-depleted T cells, or PBMCs supplied cDNA or gDNA.

Participants' own reports of clinical history determined their cohort assignment. Cohort 3 recovery required two negative PCRs, clearance, or symptom resolution. Germline V gene lookup returns CDR1 SGHRS and CDR2 YFSETQ. The CDR3 is made up of 15 amino acids. V was pared by 4 bases and J by 10 bases, with 7 bases of the junction left unmatched. Clones were read by immunoSEQ multiplex PCR, and TCRdb kept only the in-frame ones, dropping some. The sample contains roughly 160,000 clones, approximately 80% of which appear only once. Sequencing was carried out using PBMCs or T cells enriched from blood (not recorded which). The receptor was derived from a woman aged 55-69 years who had recovered from COVID-19. The chain is built from TRBV5-1 and TRBJ2-1; 14 positions match TRBD2. CDR3 nucleotide sequence: TGCGCCAGCAGCACGACTAGCGGGGGGGCTGTGGAGCAGTTCTTC. The encoded protein is CASSTTSGGAVEQFF.